This T cell receptor (beta chain) comes out of a study of T cell responses to AZD1222 COVID-19 vaccine (dated by TCRdb to about 2021). In terms of the full investigation: AZD1222 recipients with second doses at about 4 weeks or about 12 weeks were pooled, because spike-specific TCR depth and breadth did not differ between schedules. A total of around 240 trial participants underwent TCR sequencing, of whom 200 to 220 had received two doses of AZD1222 and 26 had received two doses of the MenACWY control vaccine. Enrollment into the trials was organized by age into subgroups of 18-55, 56-69 and 70-plus years, and those subgroups contained roughly 140, 27 and 60 TCR-sequenced participants, respectively. Findings and caveats that apply to the study as a whole: Epitopes outside the regions mutated in the B.1.351 and B.1.1.7 variants were reportedly recognized by nearly half of the unique spike-specific TCRs. Vaccine-associated CD4 TCRs spanned the whole spike protein, with dominant responses in regions 160-218 and 743-854. Only five or six AZD1222 recipients were SARS-CoV-2 seropositive at baseline, limiting conclusions about previously exposed vaccinees. Most participants were white British and females outnumbered males, and the authors suggested that clonal diversity may have been underestimated. After two AZD1222 doses, spike-specific TCR breadth and depth were significantly higher than at day 0 and than in MenACWY recipients. In the small 56-69-year group, the increase in depth fell short of significance, most likely because of low power. No day 14 peak-response samples were available, so repertoires were characterized only after the peak T cell response.

The time point label on this specimen signifies: baseline before first vaccination. The vaccinee samples were drawn from two UK trials, COV001 and COV002, one of which was a single-blind randomized controlled phase 2/3 trial testing AZD1222 (ChAdOx1 nCoV-19) in healthy adults. Trial participant PBMC samples were collected at day 0 and day 28 after the second dose for TCRbeta chain sequencing. The CDR3 measures 13 amino acids from cysteine to phenylalanine. The read is trimmed to its CDR3 DNA, 39 bases read in frame from base 1. CDR1 SGHTA and CDR2 FQGNSA are derived from the germline V gene. Trimming at the junction amounts to 3 bases on V and 4 bases on J, and the germline ends lie 10 bases apart. The CDR3 regions of human TCRbeta chains were subjected to immunosequencing. In the paper's pipeline: Repertoire TCRs were checked for matches against a reference library of SARS-CoV-2-specific TCRs that had been generated using the MIRA antigen-specificity platform. Breadth was defined as the fraction of unique TCRs that were SARS-CoV-2-associated. Depth was defined as the fraction of total T cells that were SARS-CoV-2-associated. Using the MIRA data, every spike-specific TCR was mapped to the spike region that the TCR reacted to and assigned to either a CD4 or a CD8 class. Log10-transformed breadth and depth values were compared by one-way ANOVA with Sidak's multiple comparisons tests. TCRdb stores this immuneACCESS table with in-frame sequences only. Part of the clones is absent; in the studies checked, under half of the shortfall reflects unresolved V genes, and no reason is known for the rest. Clonal size and the V and J genes are those of that table, whereas D and trimming came from the DNA. Across this sample there are about 110,000 clones, with around nine tenths seen only once. Of the sample, about 9.1% is held by the ten largest clones.

This clone has just one count. Its antigen specificity is not known. The input lacks base qualities; no much larger clone sits a single base away. Sequenced here: peripheral blood, sampled on day 0 of AZD1222 vaccination. The clonotype was recovered from an adult in good health. The chain employs TRBV7-2 and TRBJ2-7; TRBD1 might be the D gene, on 5 matching bases. The CDR3 protein: CASSFQPGYEQYF. The DNA sequence is TGTGCCAGCAGCTTCCAACCAGGGTACGAGCAGTACTTC.